Reported below is one T cell receptor (beta chain). Its antigen is currently unknown. The CDR3 extends over 16 amino acids. Trimming took 4 bases from V and 1 from J, leaving 16 bases between them. Germline V gene sequence: CDR1 LGHDT, CDR2 YNNKEL (reference sequence). This specimen belongs to a study of T cell responses to AZD1222 COVID-19 vaccine. Across the whole study: Some second doses came at about 4 weeks and others at about 12 weeks; these were pooled. Study observations and caveats: Reportedly, nearly half the spike-specific TCRs target unmutated variant regions. Spike was spanned by vaccine-associated CD4 TCRs, which were dominant at 160-218 and 743-854.

Sequencing was performed with immunoSEQ multiplex PCR; in TCRdb, only in-frame clones are kept and a portion is missing. The sample has 90,000 to 100,000 clones; 85% to 90% are singletons. This sequence originates from an adult in good health. The sequences come from peripheral blood, collected on day 0 of AZD1222 vaccination. The V and J genes are TRBV3-1 (or the pseudogene TRBV3-2) and TRBJ1-1; D might be TRBD1 (5 bases). The CDR3 coding sequence is TGTGCCAGCAGCCTTTCAGGAGACAGAACGAACACTGAAGCTTTCTTT. Translating it yields CASSLSGDRTNTEAFF.